This entry describes one T cell receptor beta chain. The CDR3 runs 13 residues. The V end lost 5 bases, the J end lost 3 bases, and 10 bases lay between the germline ends. Seattle cases were enrolled at active infection and followed longitudinally. These data belong to a study of blood T cell repertoires in COVID-19. Study context: COVID-19 samples, acute and convalescent, were from the United States, Italy and Spain. PBMCs, B-cell-depleted T cells, or T cells were the source of the cDNA or gDNA that made up the material.

Original processing methods: Amplifying reference gene primers gave estimates of nucleated cell counts. Sequenced by immunoSEQ multiplex PCR; TCRdb stores in-frame clones only, minus some. That table supplies the V and J calls and clone size; D and trimming were determined from the DNA. This table holds hundreds of thousands of clones, about 94% found once. The origin of this receptor is a man aged 60 to 69 with COVID-19, enrolled during active disease. Sequenced input: peripheral blood. The chain employs TRBV12-3 or TRBV12-4 and TRBJ1-1; TRBD1 is a possible D gene (6 bases). The CDR3 protein is CASSPYRDTEAFF. CDR3 nucleotide sequence: TGTGCCAGCAGTCCTTACAGGGACACTGAAGCTTTCTTT.